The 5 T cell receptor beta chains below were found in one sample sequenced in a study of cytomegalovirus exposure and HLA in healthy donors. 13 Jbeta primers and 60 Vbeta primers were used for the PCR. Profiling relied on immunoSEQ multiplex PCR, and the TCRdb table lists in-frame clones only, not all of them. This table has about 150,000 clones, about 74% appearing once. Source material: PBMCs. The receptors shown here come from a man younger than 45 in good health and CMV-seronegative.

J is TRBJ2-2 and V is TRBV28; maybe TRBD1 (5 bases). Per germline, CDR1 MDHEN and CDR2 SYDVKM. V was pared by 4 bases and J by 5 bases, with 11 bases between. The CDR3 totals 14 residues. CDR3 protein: CASSSSRVTGELFF. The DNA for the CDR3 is TGTGCCAGCAGTTCCTCCAGGGTGACCGGGGAGCTGTTTTTT.

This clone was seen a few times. CDR3 nucleotide sequence: TGTGCCAGGTCCTGGACAGGGGGCGATGGCTACACCTTC. Translated: CARSWTGGDGYTF. This rearrangement joins TRBV2 to TRBJ1-2; 11 bases are shared with TRBD1. CDR1 and CDR2 from the germline V gene are SNHLY and FYNNEI. Trimming removed 9 bases from V and 6 bases from J; junction bases left unmatched: 6. There are 13 residues in the CDR3. The full variable domain, in which reference TRBV2 and TRBJ1-2 provide the parts outside the CDR3, is EPEVTQTPSHQVTQMGQEVILRCVPISNHLYFYWYRQILGQKVEFLVSFYNNEISEKSEIFDDQFSVERPDGSNFTLKIRSTKLEDSAMYFCARSWTGGDGYTFGSGTRLTVV.

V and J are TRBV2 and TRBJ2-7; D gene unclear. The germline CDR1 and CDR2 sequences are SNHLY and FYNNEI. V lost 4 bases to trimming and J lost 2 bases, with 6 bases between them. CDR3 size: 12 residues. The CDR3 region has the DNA TGTGCCAGCAGTGGACTCGCCTACGAGCAGTACTTC. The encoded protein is CASSGLAYEQYF. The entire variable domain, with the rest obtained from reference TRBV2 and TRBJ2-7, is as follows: EPEVTQTPSHQVTQMGQEVILRCVPISNHLYFYWYRQILGQKVEFLVSFYNNEISEKSEIFDDQFSVERPDGSNFTLKIRSTKLEDSAMYFCASSGLAYEQYFGPGTRLTVT.

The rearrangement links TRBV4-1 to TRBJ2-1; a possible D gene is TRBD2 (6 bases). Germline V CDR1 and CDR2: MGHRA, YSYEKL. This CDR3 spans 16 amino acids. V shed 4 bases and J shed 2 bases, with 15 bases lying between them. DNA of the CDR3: TGCGCCAGCAGCCTCGACAGCCGCGGGACCTACAATGAGCAGTTCTTC. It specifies CASSLDSRGTYNEQFF.

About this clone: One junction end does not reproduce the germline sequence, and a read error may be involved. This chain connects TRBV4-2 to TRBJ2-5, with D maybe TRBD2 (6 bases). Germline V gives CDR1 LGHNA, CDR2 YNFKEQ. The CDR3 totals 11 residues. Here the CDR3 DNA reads TGTGCCAGCAGCTTGGGGGGAGGACAAAACTTC. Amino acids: CASSLGGGQNF.